This T cell receptor beta chain was profiled in a study of blood T cell repertoires in COVID-19. Overall study: T cells, B-cell-depleted T cells, or PBMCs supplied cDNA or gDNA.

TCRdb's table, derived via immunoSEQ multiplex PCR, lists solely in-frame clones and lacks some. Seen here are roughly 450,000 clones, roughly 87% observed once, and the top ten hold 0.6%. CDR1 is ENHRY, CDR2 SYGVKD, per germline. The germline V and J ends were trimmed by 4 bases and 5 bases, with 12 bases remaining between them. This CDR3 has 14 residues. The material sequenced was PBMCs or T cells enriched from blood (not recorded which). This TCR derives from a man aged 18 to 29 who had recovered from COVID-19. V and J are TRBV10-3 and TRBJ1-5; perhaps TRBD1 as D (6 bases). DNA for the CDR3: TGTGCCATCAGTGGGGGGGGGCCGGATCAGCCCCAGCATTTT. It specifies CAISGGGPDQPQHF.